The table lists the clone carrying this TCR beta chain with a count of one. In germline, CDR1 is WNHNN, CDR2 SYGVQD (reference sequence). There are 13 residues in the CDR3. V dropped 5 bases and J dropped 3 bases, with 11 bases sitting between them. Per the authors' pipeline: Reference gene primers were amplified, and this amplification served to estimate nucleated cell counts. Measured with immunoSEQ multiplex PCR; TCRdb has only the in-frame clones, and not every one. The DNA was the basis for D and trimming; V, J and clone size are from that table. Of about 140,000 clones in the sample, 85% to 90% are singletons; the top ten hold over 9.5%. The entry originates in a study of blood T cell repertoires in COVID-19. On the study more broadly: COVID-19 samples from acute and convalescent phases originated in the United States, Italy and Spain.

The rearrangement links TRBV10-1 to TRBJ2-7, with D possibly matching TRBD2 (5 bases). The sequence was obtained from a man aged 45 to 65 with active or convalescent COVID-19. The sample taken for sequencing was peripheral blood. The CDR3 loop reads CASSRGNDYEQYF. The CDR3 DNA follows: TGCGCCAGCAGTCGAGGGAATGACTACGAGCAGTACTTC.